These 27 T cell receptor beta chains share one sample of origin, sequenced in a study of brain T cells in children with intractable seizures. Repertoires were generated with immunoSEQ multiplex PCR, while TCRdb's copy carries only in-frame clones and drops some. The sample has 110,000 or so clones; 85% to 95% are singletons. Material: peripheral blood, obtained at surgery. These receptors all come from a boy less than two years old with hemimegalencephaly and intractable seizures.

The rearrangement links TRBV6-6 to TRBJ1-5; 8 bases match TRBD1. The CDR3 is made up of 12 amino acids. After removal of 6 bases from V and 6 bases from J, the junction contained 1 base not matched to a gene. Germline V gene data show CDR1 as MNHNY and CDR2 as SVGAGI (reference sequence). CDR3 coding DNA: TGTGCCAGCAGCACAGGGGGTCAGCCCCAGCATTTT. It specifies CASSTGGQPQHF.

V usage is TRBV18 and J usage is TRBJ1-1; TRBD1 matches 9 bases. The CDR3 totals 16 residues. Germline V lookup: CDR1 KGHSH, CDR2 LQKENI. Trimming cost V 0 bases and J 5 bases; bases outside gene matches: 7. CDR3 bases: TGTGCCAGCTCACCACCGACAGGGGGGGATAGGACTGAAGCTTTCTTT. Its translation is CASSPPTGGDRTEAFF.

The V and J genes are TRBV7-6 and TRBJ2-7; TRBD1 might be the D (5 bases). V was clipped by 5 bases and J by 3 bases, with 11 bases between them. Germline lookup yields CDR1 SGHVS and CDR2 FNYEAQ. This CDR3 has 13 amino acids. In nucleotides, the CDR3 is TGTGCCAGCAGCCCCCGACAGTTCTACGAGCAGTACTTC. Encoded protein: CASSPRQFYEQYF.

The count of this clone is one. CDR3 protein: CASSLSGRAYEQYF. The DNA for the CDR3 is TGTGCCAGCAGTTTATCCGGGAGGGCCTACGAGCAGTACTTC. This chain links TRBV27 with TRBJ2-7; 8 nucleotides agree with TRBD2. Germline V lookup: CDR1 MNHEY, CDR2 SMNVEV (reference sequence). The CDR3 has 14 amino acids. The ends lost 0 bases at V and 2 bases at J; junction bases unmatched: 0.

V gene TRBV11-3 combines with J gene TRBJ2-3; D gene ambiguous. The CDR3 length is 15 residues. Per the germline V gene, CDR1 is SGHNT and CDR2 is YENEEA. Trimming pared 5 bases from V and 5 bases from J, leaving 17 bases between. CDR3 nucleotides: TGTGCCAGCAGCCAGTATACGAGGTGGGGAGATACGCAGTATTTT. Its translation: CASSQYTRWGDTQYF.

CDR3: CASSFPPGLNTGELFF. The CDR3 DNA is TGTGCCAGCAGCTTCCCCCCGGGACTTAACACCGGGGAGCTGTTTTTT. The chain links TRBV5-4 to TRBJ2-2, with D perhaps TRBD2 (6 bases). The germline CDR1 and CDR2 sequences are SGHNT and YYREEE (reference sequence). V dropped 2 bases and J dropped 2 bases, with 13 bases sitting between them. The CDR3 has 16 residues.

The chain is built from TRBV25-1 and TRBJ1-5; D is unclear. Between the trimmed V and J ends, which lost 3 bases and 4 bases, there was a span of 7 bases. Germline CDR1 is MGHDK and CDR2 is SYGVNS. This CDR3 comprises 13 residues. The CDR3 is CASSEVGNQPQHF. Here the CDR3 DNA reads TGTGCCAGCAGTGAGGTGGGAAATCAGCCCCAGCATTTT.

The chain has TRBV11-2 and TRBJ1-1; D unclear. Looked up from germline, CDR1 is SGHAT and CDR2 is FQNNGV. Trimming removed 1 base from V and 4 bases from J, with 4 bases in between. This CDR3 has 12 amino acids. The CDR3 DNA reads TGTGCCAGCAGCTTAGCCCCCACTGAAGCTTTCTTT. Encoded protein: CASSLAPTEAFF.

J is TRBJ2-7 and V is TRBV4-1, with no clear D. The ends were cut back, 0 bases at V and 7 bases at J, with 13 bases in the middle. Per the germline V gene, CDR1 is MGHRA and CDR2 is YSYEKL. The CDR3 has 14 amino acids. DNA for the CDR3: TGCGCCAGCAGCCAAGATCGCGAGGTGGATGAGCAGTACTTC. Translating it yields CASSQDREVDEQYF.

The V gene is TRBV11-2, the J gene TRBJ2-7; TRBD2 matches 13 bases. CDR3 length: 15 residues. The V segment lost 3 bases and the J segment 4 bases; nucleotides outside the gene matches: 3. Germline-derived CDR1 and CDR2 are SGHAT and FQNNGV. The CDR3 region has the DNA TGTGCCAGCAGCTTTCTGACTAGCGGGAGGTACGAGCAGTACTTC. As protein: CASSFLTSGRYEQYF.

The gene calls are TRBV7-2 and TRBJ2-1, with 11 bases aligning to TRBD1. J lost 11 bases, V lost 2 bases, and 11 bases had no gene match. This CDR3 contains 16 residues. Germline CDR1 is SGHTA and CDR2 is FQGNSA. DNA of the CDR3: TGTGCCAGCAGCTTAATACGAGGACAGGGGGCCAGGAAGCAGTTCTTC. This gives the protein CASSLIRGQGARKQFF.

The gene calls are TRBV18 and TRBJ2-3, with 11 bases lining up with TRBD2. The CDR3 extends over 17 amino acids. Germline assignment: CDR1 KGHSH and CDR2 LQKENI. V lost 6 bases and J lost 4; bases outside the gene matches: 12. CDR3 protein: CASSPLLLAGDADTQYF. CDR3 in DNA: TGTGCCAGCTCCCCCCTCCTACTAGCGGGAGACGCAGATACGCAGTATTTT.

The chain employs TRBV20-1 and TRBJ2-5; no definite D call. V was trimmed by 5 bases and J by 5 bases, leaving 9 bases between them. Germline lookup yields CDR1 DFQATT and CDR2 SNEGSKA (reference sequence). CDR3 length: 11 residues. The CDR3 spells CSAGSRETQYF. The CDR3 nucleotides are TGCAGTGCTGGATCCCGGGAGACCCAGTACTTC.

J is TRBJ2-1 and V is TRBV15; no definite D call. The CDR3 runs to 15 residues. The germline gives CDR1 LNHNV, CDR2 YYDKDF (reference sequence). Trimming took 0 bases from V and 5 from J, leaving 11 bases between them. The CDR3 DNA sequence: TGTGCCACCAGCAGAGATTTGCGGAGCAACAATGAGCAGTTCTTC. This gives the protein CATSRDLRSNNEQFF.

This chain links TRBV24-1 with TRBJ2-1; 10 bases agree with TRBD2. The CDR3 runs 17 residues. The J segment lost 2 bases and the V segment lost 4 bases, leaving 7 bases of the junction unmatched. Looked up from germline, CDR1 is KGHDR and CDR2 is SFDVKD. This CDR3 is CATSDPGLADPYNEQFF. As DNA, the CDR3 is TGTGCCACCAGTGACCCCGGACTAGCGGACCCCTACAATGAGCAGTTCTTC.

V and J are TRBV2 and TRBJ2-2; 10 positions match TRBD2. With 3 bases clipped from V and 6 bases from J, the junction kept 16 bases outside the gene matches. The CDR3 consists of 19 residues. Germline assignment: CDR1 SNHLY and CDR2 FYNNEI. DNA for the CDR3: TGTGCCAGCAGTGATGGGGGTGGGGCTAGCGGGAGTATCGCCGGGGAGCTGTTTTTT. Its protein product is CASSDGGGASGSIAGELFF. Complete variable domain (other parts from reference TRBV2 and TRBJ2-2): EPEVTQTPSHQVTQMGQEVILRCVPISNHLYFYWYRQILGQKVEFLVSFYNNEISEKSEIFDDQFSVERPDGSNFTLKIRSTKLEDSAMYFCASSDGGGASGSIAGELFFGEGSRLTVL.

This clone has only one observation. The V gene is TRBV6-5, the J gene TRBJ1-6; D perhaps matches TRBD1 (5 bases). V was clipped by 4 bases and J by 7 bases, with 14 bases between them. Per the germline V gene, CDR1 is MNHEY and CDR2 is SVGAGI. The CDR3 is 15 residues long. The CDR3 bases are TGTGCCAGCAGTTCGGACATCACCCTAAATTCACCCCTCCACTTT. Translated: CASSSDITLNSPLHF.

DNA of the CDR3: TGCGCCAGCAGCTTGGGAGGGACAGGGTTGCAGGGCTACACCTTC. Translation gives CASSLGGTGLQGYTF. This chain uses TRBV5-1 with TRBJ1-2, with TRBD1 matching 9 bases. The CDR3 runs to 15 residues. The V gene end was trimmed by 0 bases and the J gene end by 8 bases; junction bases not matched to a gene: 8. Germline assignment: CDR1 SGHRS and CDR2 YFSETQ.

This clone occurred a few times. The chain combines TRBV19 with TRBJ1-2; TRBD1 agrees at 7 bases. Germline V gene lookup returns CDR1 LNHDA and CDR2 SQIVND (reference sequence). The CDR3 length is 13 residues. With V trimmed by 10 bases and J by 0 bases, 5 bases remained unmatched. In DNA, the CDR3 is TGTGCCACCGGACAGGCGTCTAACTATGGCTACACCTTC. This codes for CATGQASNYGYTF.

V gene TRBV28 combines with J gene TRBJ2-3; no clear D gene. V was shortened by 4 bases and J by 2 bases, with 7 bases between the two germline ends. The CDR3 has 13 residues. Germline lookup yields CDR1 MDHEN and CDR2 SYDVKM. Here the CDR3 reads CASSSLNTDTQYF. Written as DNA, the CDR3 is TGTGCCAGCAGTTCACTAAACACAGATACGCAGTATTTT. The variable domain in full, with the rest retrieved from reference TRBV28 and TRBJ2-3, is DVKVTQSSRYLVKRTGEKVFLECVQDMDHENMFWYRQDPGLGLRLIYFSYDVKMKEKGDIPEGYSVSREKKERFSLILESASTNQTSMYLCASSSLNTDTQYFGPGTRLTVL.

This clone was detected a few times. This sequence joins TRBV5-4 and TRBJ1-1; D might be TRBD1 (6 bases). Per the germline V gene, CDR1 is SGHNT and CDR2 is YYREEE (reference sequence). With 5 bases removed from V and 7 bases from J, the gap between germline ends came to 15 bases. The CDR3 is 13 residues long. CDR3 in amino acids: CASSSGQLIEAFF. Written as DNA, the CDR3 is TGTGCCAGCAGTTCAGGACAGCTTATTGAAGCTTTCTTT.

The rearrangement links TRBV18 to TRBJ2-3; 10 bases are shared with TRBD2. V lost 2 bases and J lost 1; bases outside the gene matches: 0. This CDR3 spans 15 amino acids. Germline V CDR1 and CDR2: KGHSH, LQKENI. DNA of the CDR3: TGTGCCAGCTCACCAGGGACTAGCGGCACAGATACGCAGTATTTT. Translating it yields CASSPGTSGTDTQYF.

There are a few counts of this clone. V usage is TRBV3-1 (or the pseudogene TRBV3-2) and J usage is TRBJ2-7; D is unclear. This CDR3 spans 15 amino acids. Germline CDR1 LGHDT, CDR2 YNNKEL (reference sequence). V lost 0 bases and J lost 2, with 11 bases in between. For the CDR3, the DNA is TGTGCCAGCAGCCAAGATAGCTCCGGACCCTACGAGCAGTACTTC. Protein sequence: CASSQDSSGPYEQYF.

This chain links TRBV5-1 with TRBJ2-7, with D uncertain. Trimming took 4 bases from V and 0 from J, leaving 14 bases between them. CDR1 and CDR2 from the germline V gene are SGHRS and YFSETQ. The CDR3 extends over 15 amino acids. CDR3 region: CASSPRPAGSYEQYF. The CDR3 DNA reads as TGCGCCAGCAGCCCGAGGCCCGCTGGCTCCTACGAGCAGTACTTC. Filled out from reference TRBV5-1 and TRBJ2-7, the complete variable domain reads KAGVTQTPRYLIKTRGQQVTLSCSPISGHRSVSWYQQTPGQGLQFLFEYFSETQRNKGNFPGRFSGRQFSNSRSEMNVSTLELGDSALYLCASSPRPAGSYEQYFGPGTRLTVT.

The chain employs TRBV4-2 and TRBJ2-3; 15 bases map to TRBD2. The V and J ends lost 4 bases and 4 bases, in that order; junction bases with no gene match: 6. There are 17 residues in the CDR3. Germline V gene sequence: CDR1 LGHNA, CDR2 YNFKEQ. The CDR3 DNA follows: TGTGCCAGCAGCCCCGGACTAGCGGGAGGGCATCCAGATACGCAGTATTTT. It codes for CASSPGLAGGHPDTQYF.

The chain carries TRBV11-3 and TRBJ2-3; D is tentatively TRBD1 or TRBD2 (5 bases each). The CDR3 is 18 amino acids. Germline V gene data show CDR1 as SGHNT and CDR2 as YENEEA. Trimming removed 2 bases from V and 2 bases from J, with 20 bases in between. This CDR3 is CASSLFPSGTAVTDTQYF. DNA for the CDR3: TGTGCCAGCAGCTTATTTCCGTCCGGGACGGCTGTCACAGATACGCAGTATTTT.

This chain connects TRBV7-2 to TRBJ2-7, with 8 bases lining up with TRBD1. This CDR3 is built from 14 residues. Germline trimming cut 4 bases from V and 3 bases from J; bases unmatched to any gene: 5. Germline lookup yields CDR1 SGHTA and CDR2 FQGNSA. The CDR3 region is CASSSRTGIYEQYF. In DNA form, the CDR3 reads TGTGCCAGCAGCTCCCGGACAGGGATCTACGAGCAGTACTTC.